These T cell receptor beta chains were read from a single sample in a study of blood T cells in healthy people across ages. TCRdb passed the 5' RACE reads through MiXCR, listing each CDR3 protein once. The data contain some 710,000 distinct CDR3 sequences, about 45% of them singletons. Sequenced material: blood. Receptors were obtained from an elderly man in good health. The CDR3 runs from the conserved cysteine through the conserved F or W. D genes are given only for firm matches. Expanded clones are given a class, and other clones once, few, many or no size at all.

V gene	clone size	J gene	D gene	CDR3 protein	CDR3 DNA
TRBV29-1	NA	TRBJ2-7	NA	CSVARGETYEQYF	TGCAGCGTGGCCAGGGGCGAAACTTACGAGCAGTACTTC
TRBV11-1	NA	TRBJ2-7	TRBD2	CASSLRREGYEQYF	TGTGCCAGCAGCTTACGGCGGGAGGGATACGAGCAGTACTTC
TRBV7-2	many	TRBJ2-3	TRBD2	CASSPRLAGDTDTQYF	TGTGCCAGCAGCCCGCGACTAGCGGGAGACACAGATACGCAGTATTTT
TRBV14	NA	TRBJ2-7	TRBD1	CASSQRQGSVQYF	TGTGCCAGCAGCCAACGACAGGGTTCCGTGCAGTACTTC
TRBV27	NA	TRBJ2-2	NA	CASSFLPGELFF	TGTGCCAGCAGTTTTCTGCCCGGGGAGCTGTTTTTT
TRBV9	few	TRBJ2-2	TRBD2	CASSGGTSGSVRSGELFF	TGTGCCAGCAGCGGGGGGACTAGCGGGAGTGTAAGGTCCGGGGAGCTGTTTTTT
TRBV5-1	many	TRBJ1-1	TRBD1	CASSSPGGWDTEAFF	TGCGCCAGCAGCTCCCCAGGGGGCTGGGACACTGAAGCTTTCTTT
TRBV24-1	many	TRBJ2-2	NA	CATSEWGGALFF	TGTGCCACCAGTGAATGGGGTGGAGCGCTGTTTTTT
TRBV20-1	NA	TRBJ1-4	NA	CSAREVAEKLFF	TGCAGTGCTCGGGAGGTGGCTGAAAAACTGTTTTTT
TRBV7-2	many	TRBJ2-5	NA	CASSHSTGTQYF	TGTGCCAGCAGCCACTCCACCGGGACCCAGTACTTC
TRBV7-2	NA	TRBJ2-5	TRBD1	CASSLAGTGTETQYF	TGTGCCAGCAGCTTAGCCGGGACAGGGACAGAGACCCAGTACTTC
TRBV9	NA	TRBJ2-7	TRBD2	CASSVGLAEPYEQYF	TGTGCCAGCAGCGTAGGACTAGCGGAGCCATACGAGCAGTACTTC
TRBV7-3	NA	TRBJ2-3	NA	CASSRKDGADTQYF	TGTGCCAGCAGCCGAAAAGACGGAGCAGATACGCAGTATTTT
TRBV12-3/TRBV12-4	few	TRBJ2-1	TRBD2	CASSLNRAGAYNEQFF	TGTGCCAGCAGTTTAAATCGGGCGGGAGCATACAATGAGCAGTTCTTC
TRBV5-6	NA	TRBJ1-1	TRBD1	CASSPERGQEAFF	TGTGCCAGCAGCCCCGAGAGGGGGCAGGAAGCTTTCTTT
TRBV6-6	NA	TRBJ2-7	NA	CASSDPNEQYF	TGTGCCAGCAGTGATCCGAACGAGCAGTACTTC
TRBV5-6	once	TRBJ2-2	NA	CASRARSTGELFF	TGTGCCAGCCGAGCGCGGAGCACCGGGGAGCTGTTTTTT
TRBV14	many	TRBJ2-1	NA	CASSQTTTGYNEQFF	TGTGCCAGCAGCCAAACCACGACGGGCTACAATGAGCAGTTCTTC
TRBV29-1	NA	TRBJ2-3	NA	CSVEDRGGTDTQYF	TGCAGCGTTGAAGACAGGGGAGGCACAGATACGCAGTATTTT
TRBV20-1	NA	TRBJ2-7	TRBD2	CSARTSGRAHEQYF	TGCAGTGCTAGGACTAGCGGGAGGGCCCACGAGCAGTACTTC
TRBV29-1	NA	TRBJ2-3	TRBD1	CSGNRGSTDTQYF	TGCAGCGGCAACAGGGGAAGCACAGATACGCAGTATTTT
TRBV30	NA	TRBJ1-2	TRBD1	CAWSVGGDRHGYTF	TGTGCCTGGAGTGTCGGTGGGGACAGGCATGGCTACACCTTC
TRBV7-8	NA	TRBJ1-5	NA	CASSLGLQGSYQPQHF	TGTGCCAGCAGCTTAGGACTACAGGGATCCTATCAGCCCCAGCATTTT
TRBV20-1	NA	TRBJ2-1	NA	CSESNREDKEQFF	TGCAGTGAATCGAACCGCGAAGACAAGGAGCAGTTCTTC
TRBV20-1	NA	TRBJ2-3	TRBD2	CSAKTSGRVDTQYF	TGCAGTGCCAAGACTAGCGGGAGGGTAGATACGCAGTATTTT
TRBV7-2	NA	TRBJ2-2	TRBD1	CASSLWTGGGELFF	TGTGCCAGCAGCTTATGGACAGGGGGCGGGGAGCTGTTTTTT
TRBV5-1	NA	TRBJ2-5	NA	CASSLRGRVGRAQYF	TGCGCCAGCAGCTTACGGGGGCGCGTAGGAAGGGCCCAGTACTTC
TRBV9	few	TRBJ2-5	TRBD2	CASSVGTSVLETQYF	TGTGCCAGCAGCGTAGGGACTAGCGTGCTAGAGACCCAGTACTTC
TRBV20-1	NA	TRBJ1-1	TRBD1	CSARGRTGVTEAFF	TGCAGTGCTAGAGGTAGGACAGGGGTCACTGAAGCTTTCTTT
TRBV29-1	NA	TRBJ2-3	NA	CSGRNLNSDTRYF	TGCAGCGGCCGAAATCTTAATTCAGATACGCGGTATTTT
TRBV7-3	NA	TRBJ2-2	TRBD2	CASSPIAGGPTGELFF	TGTGCCAGCTCCCCGATAGCGGGAGGGCCCACCGGGGAGCTGTTTTTT
TRBV6-6	NA	TRBJ2-7	NA	CASSYSGQEYEQYF	TGTGCCAGCAGTTACTCGGGACAAGAATACGAGCAGTACTTC
TRBV5-5	NA	TRBJ1-1	NA	CASSLVGRRMNTKAFF	TGTGCCAGCAGCTTGGTGGGACGGAGAATGAACACTAAAGCTTTCTTT